This T cell receptor (beta chain) originates from a study of T cell repertoires in cytomegalovirus infection (dated by TCRdb to the late 2010s). General notes on the study: The peptide stimulations were aimed at well-studied HLA-B-restricted epitopes as well as recently identified HLA-C-restricted CMV epitopes, whose presentation resists viral immunomodulation. Donor HLA type was relevant to the analysis, as public TCR beta signatures indicated carriage of CMV infection together with the matching HLA type. Study-level results and caveats: In both this cohort and an independent roughly 350-donor cohort, the cumulative frequency of public TCR beta family members distinguished carriers of CMV infection plus the relevant HLA type. The ex vivo response was dominated by HLA-C-restricted CMV-specific TCR beta clonotypes, which also provided the single most frequent clonotype in two of eight donors.

The run used an Illumina HiSeq 1500. The public reads were reprocessed in TCRdb via fastp at Q25 and MiXCR, keeping in-frame beta chains. Identical CDR3 proteins give one entry, which carries the most common genes and DNA. This sample has approximately 910,000 distinct CDR3 sequences in its table, and roughly 30% of those were observed once. The ten largest clonotypes hold roughly 13% of the sample. This sample's treatment or condition label indicates: in vitro stimulation with specific CMV peptide epitopes to enrich CMV-specific T cells. Regarding this clonotype: Its antigen has not been determined. Base qualities were left out, and no much larger clone turns up one base away.

Including cysteine and phenylalanine, the CDR3 has 15 amino acids. Kept here is only the CDR3 DNA, which spans 45 bases and is read in frame from base 1. Cut back by 1 base and 3 bases, the V and J ends lie 13 bases apart. Sequences SGHVT (CDR1) and SQSDAQ (CDR2) are obtained from the germline V gene. The receptor's source is a human donor in good health (CMV status not recorded). Some clones in this sample may be carry-over from other donors' samples. Sequenced material: cultured CD8+ T cells from PBMCs, taken from culture after CMV antigen stimulation. Here the chain combines TRBV7-4 and TRBJ2-7; the D gene is possibly TRBD2, with 5 bases matching. The CDR3 loop reads CASSLGEGLFYEQYF. The DNA reads as follows: TGTGCCAGCAGCTTAGGGGAAGGACTCTTCTACGAGCAGTACTTC.